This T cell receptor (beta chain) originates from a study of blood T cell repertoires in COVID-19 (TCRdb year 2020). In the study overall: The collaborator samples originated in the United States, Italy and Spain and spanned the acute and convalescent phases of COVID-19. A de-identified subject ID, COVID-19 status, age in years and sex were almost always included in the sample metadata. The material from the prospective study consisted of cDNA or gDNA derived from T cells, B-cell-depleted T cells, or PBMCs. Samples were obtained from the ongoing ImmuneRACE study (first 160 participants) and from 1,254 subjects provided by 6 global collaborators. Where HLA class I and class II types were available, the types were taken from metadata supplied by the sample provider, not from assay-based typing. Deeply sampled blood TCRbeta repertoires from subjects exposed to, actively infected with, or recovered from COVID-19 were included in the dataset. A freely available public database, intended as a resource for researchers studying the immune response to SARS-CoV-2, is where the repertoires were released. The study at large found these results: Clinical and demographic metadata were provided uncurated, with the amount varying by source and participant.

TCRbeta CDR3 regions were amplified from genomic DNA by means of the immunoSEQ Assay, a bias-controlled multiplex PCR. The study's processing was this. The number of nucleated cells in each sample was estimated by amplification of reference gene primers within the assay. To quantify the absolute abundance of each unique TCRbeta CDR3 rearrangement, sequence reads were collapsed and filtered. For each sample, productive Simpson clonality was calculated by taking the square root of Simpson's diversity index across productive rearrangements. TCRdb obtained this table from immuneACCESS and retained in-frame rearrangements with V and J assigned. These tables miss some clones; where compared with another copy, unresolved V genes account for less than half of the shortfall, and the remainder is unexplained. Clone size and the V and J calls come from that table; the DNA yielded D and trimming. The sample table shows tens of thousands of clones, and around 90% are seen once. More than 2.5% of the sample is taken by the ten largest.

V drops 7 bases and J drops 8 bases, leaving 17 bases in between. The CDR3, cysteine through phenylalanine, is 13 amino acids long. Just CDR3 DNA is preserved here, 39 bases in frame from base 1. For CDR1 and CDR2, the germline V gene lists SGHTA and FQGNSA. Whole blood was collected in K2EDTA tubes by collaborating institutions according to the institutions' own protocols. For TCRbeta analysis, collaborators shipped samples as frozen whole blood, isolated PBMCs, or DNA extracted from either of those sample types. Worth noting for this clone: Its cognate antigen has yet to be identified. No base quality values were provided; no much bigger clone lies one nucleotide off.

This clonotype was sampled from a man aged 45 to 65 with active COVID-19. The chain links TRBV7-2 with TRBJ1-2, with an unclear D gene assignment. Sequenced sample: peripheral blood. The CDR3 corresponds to CASNLGGFEGYTF. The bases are TGTGCCAGCAACCTAGGAGGTTTTGAGGGCTACACCTTC. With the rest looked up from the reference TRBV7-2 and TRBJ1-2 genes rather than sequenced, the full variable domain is GAGVSQSPSNKVTEKGKDVELRCDPISGHTALYWYRQSLGQGLEFLIYFQGNSAPDKSGLPSDRFSAERTGGSVSTLTIQRTQQEDSAVYLCASNLGGFEGYTFGSGTRLTVV.